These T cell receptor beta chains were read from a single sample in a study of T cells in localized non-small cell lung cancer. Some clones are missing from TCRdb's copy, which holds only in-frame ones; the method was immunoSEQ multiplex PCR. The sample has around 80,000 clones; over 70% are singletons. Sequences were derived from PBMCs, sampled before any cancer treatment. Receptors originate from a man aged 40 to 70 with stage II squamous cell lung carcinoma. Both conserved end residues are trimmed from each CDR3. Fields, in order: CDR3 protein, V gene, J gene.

ASSGGGANVLT	TRBV28	TRBJ2-6
ASTIGPDYEQY	TRBV6-6	TRBJ2-7
ASRPTGQPEAF	TRBV7-2	TRBJ1-1
ASSPVTGGSSYNEQF	TRBV7-9	TRBJ2-1
ASSVGQGRANEAF	TRBV19	TRBJ1-1
ASSVQREADTQY	TRBV9	TRBJ2-3
ATSRDPRQEGFTEAF	TRBV15	TRBJ1-1
ASSPKGFGNEKLF	TRBV7-2	TRBJ1-4
ASSLQGDEQF	TRBV5-1	TRBJ2-1
ASSVENSGNTIY	TRBV9	TRBJ1-3
ASRDDQETQY	TRBV7-9	TRBJ2-5
ASSLGTAETQY	TRBV11-2	TRBJ2-5
ASSYTAGVYEQY	TRBV6-6	TRBJ2-7
ASSEDRANSPLH	TRBV6-5	TRBJ1-6
ASSGRDRGRNNEKLF	TRBV28	TRBJ1-4
ASSGTGMTEAF	TRBV18	TRBJ1-1
ASRARQGWVSPLH	TRBV6-5	TRBJ1-6
ASSLRGLGGYT	TRBV7-9	TRBJ1-2
ASSQWTGGIRKLF	TRBV4-3	TRBJ1-4
ASSLDRALRGYT	TRBV5-4	TRBJ1-2
ASSHPGQGIQETQY	TRBV25-1	TRBJ2-5
ASSYDNYSNQPQH	TRBV6-6	TRBJ1-5
ASSLEWDRSYNEQF	TRBV7-9	TRBJ2-1
ASSYEGVFWH	TRBV6-6	TRBJ1-5
ASSLERTDTQY	TRBV11-3	TRBJ2-3
ASSLADRYTEAF	TRBV5-1	TRBJ1-1
ASSLSSMLLGQGFTEAF	TRBV5-6	TRBJ1-1